Described below is a single T cell receptor (beta chain) sequence and its context. What it binds is unknown. The sample is drawn from a study of T-cell reconstitution after alpha-beta-depleted transplantation in children. Findings and caveats of the study: Surviving thymic progenitors and recipient T cells were the source of high TCRbeta diversity at day 60 in some patients. It was newly produced T cells that mostly accounted for T-cell counts and diversity one year after transplant. Several hundred rapidly expanded clones from non-depleted graft cells reportedly supplied alpha-beta T cells about two months post-transplant.

The CDR3 contains 15 residues. The germline V gene has CDR1 SGHVS and CDR2 FNYEAQ. V lost 1 base and J 0 bases, leaving 9 bases between the germline ends. Unique molecular identifiers were built into the TCRbeta library. TCRdb re-analysed the PCR reads in MiXCR, keeping a single row per CDR3 protein. Of around 960,000 distinct CDR3 sequences listed, about 29% are singletons. The sample was PBMCs, mostly from graft donor cells, taken 360 days after TCRalphabeta/CD19-depleted stem cell transplant. The receptor's source is a boy younger than two who had a stem cell transplant for SCID, so the T cells may come from the graft donor. The rearrangement uses TRBV7-6 and TRBJ1-1; possible D gene TRBD1, 6 bases. This CDR3 is CASSLVAGVNTEAFF. CDR3 nucleotides: TGTGCCAGCAGCTTAGTCGCAGGGGTGAACACTGAAGCTTTCTTT.